This T cell receptor beta chain was documented in a study of identical twins. General study results and limits: Modelling underestimated the level of out-of-frame TCR alpha sharing observed in monozygotic twins. Memory repertoires showed no such pattern, whereas abundant cord blood beta clonotypes carried fewer insertions.

In regard to this clonotype: The target antigen is unknown.

TCRdb itself ran the 5' RACE reads through MiXCR, one entry per CDR3 protein. The sample contains roughly 1,500,000 distinct CDR3 sequences, around 29% of which appear only once. The CDR3 loop spans 18 amino acids. The trim removed 6 bases at V and 6 bases at J, leaving 12 bases unmatched. Sample: cord blood. The rearrangement links TRBV12-3 or TRBV12-4 to TRBJ2-2; TRBD2 agrees at 14 bases. This clonotype originated in a newborn girl in good health. The CDR3 sequence: CASRPFEGLAGVPGELFF. The CDR3 DNA sequence: TGTGCCAGCAGACCTTTCGAGGGACTAGCGGGAGTTCCCGGGGAGCTGTTTTTT.